These T cell receptor beta chains were read from a single sample in a study of blood T cell repertoires in COVID-19. The assay was immunoSEQ multiplex PCR, and TCRdb's table has in-frame clones only and misses some. This table has about 74,000 clones, almost 85% appearing once. Material: peripheral blood. The origin of the receptors is an older man with acute or convalescent COVID-19. CDR3s include the opening cysteine and the closing phenylalanine or tryptophan. The D gene is left open where the match is weak. Size values are once, few and many counts, or a class for expanded clones, and some rows have none.

J gene: TRBJ1-1; D gene: .; V gene: TRBV30; clone size: .; CDR3 DNA: TGTGCCTGGAGTGACCTACGGGGGGGGTCGAACACTGAAGCTTTCTTT; CDR3 protein: CAWSDLRGGSNTEAFF
J gene: TRBJ2-1; D gene: .; V gene: TRBV9; clone size: .; CDR3 DNA: TGTGCCAGCAGCGTAGGGCTAGGCTACAATGAGCAGTTCTTC; CDR3 protein: CASSVGLGYNEQFF
J gene: TRBJ1-5; D gene: .; V gene: TRBV7-2; clone size: few; CDR3 DNA: TGTGCCAGCAGCTTAGGGGCAAGCAATCAGCCCCAGCATTTT; CDR3 protein: CASSLGASNQPQHF
J gene: TRBJ1-5; D gene: .; V gene: TRBV19; clone size: .; CDR3 DNA: TGTGCCAGTAGAACTACAGGGCTAGGCGGTCAGCCCCAGCATTTT; CDR3 protein: CASRTTGLGGQPQHF
J gene: TRBJ2-5; D gene: TRBD1; V gene: TRBV28; clone size: .; CDR3 DNA: TGTGCCAGCACGGACAGGGGACAAGAGACCCAGTACTTC; CDR3 protein: CASTDRGQETQYF
J gene: TRBJ1-1; D gene: .; V gene: TRBV2; clone size: .; CDR3 DNA: TGTGCCAGCAGTGAATATAATCCGGGTAACACTGAAGCTTTCTTT; CDR3 protein: CASSEYNPGNTEAFF
J gene: TRBJ2-7; D gene: TRBD2; V gene: TRBV11-2; clone size: .; CDR3 DNA: TGTGCCAGCAGCTTACGGCTAGCGGGAGGTAACGAGCAGTACTTC; CDR3 protein: CASSLRLAGGNEQYF
J gene: TRBJ1-5; D gene: TRBD1; V gene: TRBV3-1/TRBV3-2; clone size: .; CDR3 DNA: TGTGCCAGCAGCCAAGGAACAGGGGGCAACAATCAGCCCCAGCATTTT; CDR3 protein: CASSQGTGGNNQPQHF
J gene: TRBJ2-3; D gene: .; V gene: TRBV9; clone size: few; CDR3 DNA: TGTGCCAGCAGCCGTTCGACAGGACCGAACACAGATACGCAGTATTTT; CDR3 protein: CASSRSTGPNTDTQYF
J gene: TRBJ2-5; D gene: .; V gene: TRBV6-5; clone size: .; CDR3 DNA: TGTGCCAGCAGTAATAGCGGCGGGGAGACCCAGTACTTC; CDR3 protein: CASSNSGGETQYF
J gene: TRBJ2-7; D gene: .; V gene: TRBV7-9; clone size: few; CDR3 DNA: TGTGCCAGCAGCCGTGACTTTAGCAGCTCAGAGCAGTACTTC; CDR3 protein: CASSRDFSSSEQYF
J gene: TRBJ1-4; D gene: .; V gene: TRBV2; clone size: .; CDR3 DNA: TGTGCCAGCAGTGATCAGGGTGGGGAAAAACTGTTTTTT; CDR3 protein: CASSDQGGEKLFF
J gene: TRBJ2-2; D gene: TRBD1; V gene: TRBV14; clone size: .; CDR3 DNA: TGTGCCAGCAGCCACCTCGGGACAGGGTACGGGGAGCTGTTTTTT; CDR3 protein: CASSHLGTGYGELFF
J gene: TRBJ2-7; D gene: TRBD2; V gene: TRBV10-3; clone size: .; CDR3 DNA: TGTGCCATCACCCCGAGGAATAGCGGGGGGACCTACGAGCAGTACTTC; CDR3 protein: CAITPRNSGGTYEQYF
J gene: TRBJ2-7; D gene: .; V gene: TRBV7-9; clone size: .; CDR3 DNA: TGTGCCAGCACCGGGACACCGTCCTACGAGCAGTACTTC; CDR3 protein: CASTGTPSYEQYF
J gene: TRBJ2-7; D gene: .; V gene: TRBV18; clone size: .; CDR3 DNA: TGTGCCAGCCGCGGCCCAGGGGACGCCACCTACGAGCAGTACTTC; CDR3 protein: CASRGPGDATYEQYF
J gene: TRBJ1-1; D gene: .; V gene: TRBV6-2/TRBV6-3; clone size: .; CDR3 DNA: TGTGCCAGCAGTCAGATTGGTATCACTGAAGCTTTCTTT; CDR3 protein: CASSQIGITEAFF
J gene: TRBJ2-1; D gene: TRBD2; V gene: TRBV14; clone size: .; CDR3 DNA: TGTGCCAGCAGCCAATTAGCGGGAGGGATGCGCCATGAGCAGTTCTTC; CDR3 protein: CASSQLAGGMRHEQFF
J gene: TRBJ2-1; D gene: TRBD2; V gene: TRBV4-1; clone size: .; CDR3 DNA: TGCGCCAGCAGCCAAGACGGGACTCGCGGGAGTCGAGATGAGCAGTTCTTC; CDR3 protein: CASSQDGTRGSRDEQFF
J gene: TRBJ1-3; D gene: .; V gene: TRBV5-6; clone size: .; CDR3 DNA: TGTGCCAGCAGCTTGGATTTGTCGGGATCGAGTGGAAACACCATATATTTT; CDR3 protein: CASSLDLSGSSGNTIYF
J gene: TRBJ2-1; D gene: .; V gene: TRBV27; clone size: .; CDR3 DNA: TGTGCCAGCAGTCCACGCCGGGACTCCCACAATGAGCAGTTCTTC; CDR3 protein: CASSPRRDSHNEQFF
J gene: TRBJ2-2; D gene: .; V gene: TRBV6-5; clone size: once; CDR3 DNA: TGTGCCAGCCGCCGGGGCGGGGAGCTGTTTTTT; CDR3 protein: CASRRGGELFF
J gene: TRBJ1-1; D gene: .; V gene: TRBV6-2/TRBV6-3; clone size: .; CDR3 DNA: TGTGCCAGCAGTTACTCGGGGGGCACTGAAGCTTTCTTT; CDR3 protein: CASSYSGGTEAFF
J gene: TRBJ2-7; D gene: TRBD1; V gene: TRBV13; clone size: .; CDR3 DNA: TGTGCCAGCAGCTGGGACAGGGTAAGCGAGCAGTACTTC; CDR3 protein: CASSWDRVSEQYF
J gene: TRBJ1-1; D gene: .; V gene: TRBV19; clone size: .; CDR3 DNA: TGTGCCAGTAGTTTTCAGGAACTGGTCGCTGAAGCTTTCTTT; CDR3 protein: CASSFQELVAEAFF
J gene: TRBJ1-1; D gene: .; V gene: TRBV18; clone size: .; CDR3 DNA: TGTGCCAGCTCACCCCAGGGAGGTACTGAAGCTTTCTTT; CDR3 protein: CASSPQGGTEAFF
J gene: TRBJ2-3; D gene: .; V gene: TRBV3-1/TRBV3-2; clone size: .; CDR3 DNA: TGTGCCAGCAGCCAGAGAGGGGGGGCGGATACGCAGTATTTT; CDR3 protein: CASSQRGGADTQYF
J gene: TRBJ1-1; D gene: .; V gene: TRBV10-3; clone size: .; CDR3 DNA: TGTGCCATCAGCTCCAGTGACACTGAAGCTTTCTTT; CDR3 protein: CAISSSDTEAFF
J gene: TRBJ2-7; D gene: TRBD1; V gene: TRBV6-8; clone size: .; CDR3 DNA: TGTGCCAGCAGTCGACGACAGGGGCGCTACGAGCAGTACTTC; CDR3 protein: CASSRRQGRYEQYF
J gene: TRBJ1-4; D gene: .; V gene: TRBV19; clone size: .; CDR3 DNA: TGTGCCAGTAGTATAGAGACAGTTAATGAAAAACTGTTTTTT; CDR3 protein: CASSIETVNEKLFF
J gene: TRBJ1-1; D gene: TRBD1; V gene: TRBV6-5; clone size: .; CDR3 DNA: TGTGCCAGCAGTTCGACAGGGATGAACACTGAAGCTTTCTTT; CDR3 protein: CASSSTGMNTEAFF
J gene: TRBJ2-1; D gene: TRBD2; V gene: TRBV9; clone size: once; CDR3 DNA: TGTGCCAGCAGCGTCGCTAGCGGGGGCCTGAGCTCCTACAATGAGCAGTTCTTC; CDR3 protein: CASSVASGGLSSYNEQFF
J gene: TRBJ2-7; D gene: .; V gene: TRBV28; clone size: .; CDR3 DNA: TGTGCCAGCAGCCGAGGGGGACGGGGGGTAGGCGACGAGCAGTACTTC; CDR3 protein: CASSRGGRGVGDEQYF
J gene: TRBJ2-7; D gene: .; V gene: TRBV27; clone size: .; CDR3 DNA: TGTGCCAGCAGTCCCTCGGACAGACCCTACGAGCAGTACTTC; CDR3 protein: CASSPSDRPYEQYF
J gene: TRBJ2-2; D gene: .; V gene: TRBV7-3; clone size: once; CDR3 DNA: TGTGCCAGCAGCTTAACGTTGTCAGGCCGAAGCACCGGGGAGCTGTTTTTT; CDR3 protein: CASSLTLSGRSTGELFF
J gene: TRBJ1-5; D gene: .; V gene: TRBV2; clone size: .; CDR3 DNA: TGTGCCAGCAGTGAAGAACTGACGACTTATCAGCCCCAGCATTTT; CDR3 protein: CASSEELTTYQPQHF
J gene: TRBJ2-1; D gene: TRBD1; V gene: TRBV9; clone size: .; CDR3 DNA: TGTGCCAGCAGCCCTCCTCGACAGGGAAGGTCCTACAATGAGCAGTTCTTC; CDR3 protein: CASSPPRQGRSYNEQFF
J gene: TRBJ2-5; D gene: TRBD1; V gene: TRBV5-5; clone size: .; CDR3 DNA: TGTGCCAGCAGCTTGTCAGGGGGACGGGTGACCCAGTACTTC; CDR3 protein: CASSLSGGRVTQYF
J gene: TRBJ2-2; D gene: TRBD2; V gene: TRBV7-6; clone size: .; CDR3 DNA: TGTGCCAGCAGCTCCCTAGCGGGGACGAACACCGGGGAGCTGTTTTTT; CDR3 protein: CASSSLAGTNTGELFF
J gene: TRBJ1-2; D gene: .; V gene: TRBV3-1/TRBV3-2; clone size: .; CDR3 DNA: TGTGCCAGCAGCCAAGTTCCGGGTAGAGGTGGTGGCTACACCTTC; CDR3 protein: CASSQVPGRGGGYTF
J gene: TRBJ1-4; D gene: .; V gene: TRBV29-1; clone size: .; CDR3 DNA: TGCAGCGTTATAACTTGGACAGACGAAAAACTGTTTTTT; CDR3 protein: CSVITWTDEKLFF
J gene: TRBJ1-2; D gene: TRBD1; V gene: TRBV15; clone size: .; CDR3 DNA: TGTGCCACCAGCAGTCCTGACAGGGGGTACAGCTATGGCTACACCTTC; CDR3 protein: CATSSPDRGYSYGYTF
J gene: TRBJ2-3; D gene: .; V gene: TRBV15; clone size: .; CDR3 DNA: TGTGCCACCAGTAACCAGGGAACAGATACGCAGTATTTT; CDR3 protein: CATSNQGTDTQYF
J gene: TRBJ1-1; D gene: .; V gene: TRBV14; clone size: .; CDR3 DNA: TGTGCCAGCAGCCAAGGTCGAGGGGGTGAAGCTTTCTTT; CDR3 protein: CASSQGRGGEAFF
J gene: TRBJ2-3; D gene: TRBD1; V gene: TRBV5-8; clone size: .; CDR3 DNA: TGTGCCAGCAGCCGCCGGACAGGGAGCACAGATACGCAGTATTTT; CDR3 protein: CASSRRTGSTDTQYF
J gene: TRBJ2-1; D gene: TRBD1; V gene: TRBV19; clone size: .; CDR3 DNA: TGTGCCAGTAGTAACCTACAGGGGGCAAATTGGAATGAGCAGTTCTTC; CDR3 protein: CASSNLQGANWNEQFF
J gene: TRBJ1-2; D gene: .; V gene: TRBV5-1; clone size: few; CDR3 DNA: TGCGCCAGCATGGATGAAGGGGCAGGAATGGGGTATGGCTACACCTTC; CDR3 protein: CASMDEGAGMGYGYTF
J gene: TRBJ2-3; D gene: TRBD2; V gene: TRBV5-1; clone size: .; CDR3 DNA: TGCGCCAGCAGCTTGGCCGCGGGACTAGCGGGGGGGAGCACAGATACGCAGTATTTT; CDR3 protein: CASSLAAGLAGGSTDTQYF
J gene: TRBJ2-1; D gene: .; V gene: TRBV11-2; clone size: .; CDR3 DNA: TGTGCCAGCAGCTTTTCGGCTAGAAGAAATAATGAGCAGTTCTTC; CDR3 protein: CASSFSARRNNEQFF
J gene: TRBJ2-1; D gene: .; V gene: TRBV5-6; clone size: .; CDR3 DNA: TGTGCCAGCAGCTTGGTGGGGCGGAACGAGCAGTTCTTC; CDR3 protein: CASSLVGRNEQFF
J gene: TRBJ2-7; D gene: TRBD1; V gene: TRBV5-1; clone size: .; CDR3 DNA: TGCGCCAGCAGCCCTACAGGGGGATCCTACGAGCAGTACTTC; CDR3 protein: CASSPTGGSYEQYF
J gene: TRBJ1-2; D gene: .; V gene: TRBV29-1; clone size: .; CDR3 DNA: TGCAGCGCCTCGACATCTAACTATGGCTACACCTTC; CDR3 protein: CSASTSNYGYTF
J gene: TRBJ2-7; D gene: TRBD2; V gene: TRBV7-6; clone size: .; CDR3 DNA: TGTGCCAGCAGCATAACCGGGACTAGCGACGAGCAGTACTTC; CDR3 protein: CASSITGTSDEQYF
J gene: TRBJ2-2; D gene: .; V gene: TRBV6-1; clone size: .; CDR3 DNA: TGTGCCAGCAGTGCCCCCCCGGCAGGCGCGAACACCGGGGAGCTGTTTTTT; CDR3 protein: CASSAPPAGANTGELFF
J gene: TRBJ1-2; D gene: .; V gene: TRBV28; clone size: .; CDR3 DNA: TGTGCCAGCAGGCCGGGGTTAGCTAACTATGGCTACACCTTC; CDR3 protein: CASRPGLANYGYTF
J gene: TRBJ1-2; D gene: .; V gene: TRBV7-9; clone size: .; CDR3 DNA: TGTGCCAGCAGCTTAGAGAGCCCGAACTATGGCTACACCTTC; CDR3 protein: CASSLESPNYGYTF